This entry lists 16 T cell receptor beta chains sequenced from one sample in a study of blood T cell repertoires in COVID-19. Method: immunoSEQ multiplex PCR; TCRdb's copy keeps in-frame clones and lacks some. This sample has 65,000 to 90,000 clones, with about 91% found just once. Sequenced input: peripheral blood. These receptor sequences come from a woman at least 80 years old with acute or convalescent COVID-19.

This rearrangement joins TRBV29-1 to TRBJ2-3; 9 bases map to TRBD1. Per germline, CDR1 SQVTM and CDR2 ANQGSEA. Losses at the gene ends were 7 bases for V and 5 bases for J; bases not matched to a gene: 13. There are 15 residues in the CDR3. CDR3 loop: CSASHWDREGDTQYF. The CDR3 DNA reads as TGCAGCGCTTCCCATTGGGACAGGGAAGGAGATACGCAGTATTTT.

The chain recombines TRBV19 with TRBJ1-4, with D possibly TRBD1 on 6 matching bases. The germline gives CDR1 LNHDA, CDR2 SQIVND (reference sequence). The germline V and J ends were trimmed by 1 base and 4 bases, with 10 bases remaining between them. The CDR3 extends over 15 amino acids. CDR3 nucleotide sequence: TGTGCCAGTAGTATAGGGACAGCCGTTAATGAAAAACTGTTTTTT. Translated: CASSIGTAVNEKLFF.

The J gene is TRBJ2-5, the V gene TRBV18; 12 bases map to TRBD2. Germline V gene sequence: CDR1 KGHSH, CDR2 LQKENI. The CDR3 extends over 15 amino acids. V gave up 6 bases and J gave up 3 bases; unmatched junction bases: 5. CDR3 bases: TGTGCCAGCTCCGTGACTAGCGGGGGAGAAGAGACCCAGTACTTC. Amino acid sequence: CASSVTSGGEETQYF.

This sequence joins TRBV6-6 and TRBJ2-3; 8 nucleotides match TRBD2. CDR1 MNHNY and CDR2 SVGAGI come from the germline V gene (reference sequence). The CDR3 is made up of 16 amino acids. J was trimmed by 2 bases and V by 4 bases; bases with no gene match: 8. CDR3 sequence reads: CASSSFIAGSTDTQYF. In DNA, the CDR3 is TGTGCCAGCAGTTCTTTTATAGCGGGGTCCACAGATACGCAGTATTTT.

The J gene is TRBJ2-1, the V gene TRBV18; D unresolved. The V gene's germline CDR1 is KGHSH and CDR2 LQKENI. Trimming removed 6 bases at V and 1 base at J, with 10 bases between. This CDR3 has 14 residues. The CDR3 spells CASSRGSSYNEQFF. CDR3 coding DNA: TGTGCCAGCTCCCGAGGATCTTCCTACAATGAGCAGTTCTTC.

The chain uses TRBV12-3 or TRBV12-4 and TRBJ1-4; D uncertain. The V end lost 4 bases, the J end lost 7 bases, and 10 bases lay between the germline ends. CDR3 size: 13 residues. The CDR3 protein is CASSSERSEKLFF. The CDR3, as DNA: TGTGCCAGCAGTTCGGAGAGGAGTGAAAAACTGTTTTTT.

The J gene is TRBJ2-3, the V gene TRBV2; TRBD1 agrees at 7 bases. Germline V gene sequence: CDR1 SNHLY, CDR2 FYNNEI. The trim removed 5 bases at V and 5 bases at J, leaving 13 bases unmatched. The CDR3 loop spans 16 amino acids. The CDR3 nucleotides are TGTGCCAGCAGTTCCGACAGGGACCCCACGGGAGATACGCAGTATTTT. It specifies CASSSDRDPTGDTQYF.

The chain is built from TRBV18 and TRBJ2-2; D possibly corresponds to TRBD1 (5 bases). The CDR3 length is 14 residues. Germline values: CDR1 KGHSH, CDR2 LQKENI. Between the trimmed V and J ends, which lost 5 bases and 2 bases, there was a span of 9 bases. CDR3 residues: CASSTDTNTGELFF. CDR3 nucleotides: TGTGCCAGCTCAACGGACACAAACACCGGGGAGCTGTTTTTT.

This clone was observed a single time. The rearrangement joins TRBV5-6 to TRBJ1-5; maybe TRBD1 (6 bases). The CDR3 spans 14 residues. Germline V gene data show CDR1 as SGHDT and CDR2 as YYEEEE. The V and J ends lost 4 bases and 9 bases respectively, with 17 bases between them. The CDR3 bases are TGTGCCAGCAGCATTCGACAGGAGCAGACGCCCCAGCATTTT. This encodes CASSIRQEQTPQHF.

The count of this clone is one. This sequence joins TRBV7-6 and TRBJ2-3; D might be TRBD2 (6 bases). V lost 1 base, J lost 0 bases, and 14 bases lay in between. Germline lookup yields CDR1 SGHVS and CDR2 FNYEAQ. The CDR3 runs to 17 residues. The CDR3 here is CASSLVGAGLSTDTQYF. The CDR3 DNA reads as TGTGCCAGCAGCTTAGTGGGAGCGGGCCTCAGCACAGATACGCAGTATTTT.

The chain joins TRBV3-1 (or the pseudogene TRBV3-2) to TRBJ1-2; 7 nucleotides align to TRBD1. The ends lost 4 bases at V and 0 bases at J; junction bases unmatched: 8. The CDR3 totals 16 residues. Germline values: CDR1 LGHDT, CDR2 YNNKEL (reference sequence). The CDR3 sequence is CASSRSQGQSNYGYTF. In DNA, the CDR3 is TGTGCCAGCAGCCGTTCACAGGGACAGTCTAACTATGGCTACACCTTC.

The chain is built from TRBV6-5 and TRBJ2-2, with TRBD1 matching 7 bases. The CDR3 is 15 residues long. The V and J ends lost 2 bases and 5 bases, in that order; junction bases with no gene match: 5. The germline gives CDR1 MNHEY, CDR2 SVGAGI. This chain's CDR3 is CASSYDRDGTGELFF. The CDR3, as DNA: TGTGCCAGCAGTTACGACAGGGATGGGACCGGGGAGCTGTTTTTT.

This chain links TRBV7-9 with TRBJ1-2; D possibly corresponds to TRBD1 (5 bases). V was clipped by 1 base and J by 4 bases, with 10 bases between them. The CDR3 runs 14 residues. Germline assignment: CDR1 SEHNR and CDR2 FQNEAQ (reference sequence). CDR3 region: CASSLGTMVYGYTF. DNA for the CDR3: TGTGCCAGCAGCTTAGGGACAATGGTCTATGGCTACACCTTC. Looking up the rest from reference TRBV7-9 and TRBJ1-2 gives the full variable domain: DTGVSQNPRHKITKRGQNVTFRCDPISEHNRLYWYRQTLGQGPEFLTYFQNEAQLEKSRLLSDRFSAERPKGSFSTLEIQRTEQGDSAMYLCASSLGTMVYGYTFGSGTRLTVV.

J is TRBJ1-1 and V is TRBV7-2; D perhaps matches TRBD1 (5 bases). CDR3 length: 13 residues. Germline lookup yields CDR1 SGHTA and CDR2 FQGNSA. V was pared by 1 base and J by 7 bases, with 10 bases between. The CDR3 sequence is CASSLVGQGEAFF. In DNA form, the CDR3 reads TGTGCCAGCAGCTTAGTTGGACAAGGTGAAGCTTTCTTT.

V usage is TRBV12-3 or TRBV12-4 and J usage is TRBJ1-5; the match to TRBD1 covers 8 bases. V shed 8 bases and J 5 bases; nucleotides not matched to a gene: 5. The CDR3 consists of 13 residues. The CDR3 sequence: CASHGTGDQPQHF. For the CDR3, the DNA is TGTGCCAGCCATGGGACAGGTGATCAGCCCCAGCATTTT.

This clone is a singleton in its sample. V and J are TRBV11-3 and TRBJ2-1; 9 bases are a match to TRBD1. The CDR3 consists of 14 residues. The trim removed 3 bases at V and 4 bases at J, leaving 1 base unmatched. Germline-derived CDR1 and CDR2 are SGHNT and YENEEA. Here the CDR3 DNA reads TGTGCCAGCAGCTTCGGACAGGGGTACAATGAGCAGTTCTTC. Translated: CASSFGQGYNEQFF. Based on the CDR3 plus reference TRBV11-3 and TRBJ2-1, the full variable domain is EAGVVQSPRYKIIEKKQPVAFWCNPISGHNTLYWYLQNLGQGPELLIRYENEEAVDDSQLPKDRFSAERLKGVDSTLKIQPAELGDSAVYLCASSFGQGYNEQFFGPGTRLTVL.